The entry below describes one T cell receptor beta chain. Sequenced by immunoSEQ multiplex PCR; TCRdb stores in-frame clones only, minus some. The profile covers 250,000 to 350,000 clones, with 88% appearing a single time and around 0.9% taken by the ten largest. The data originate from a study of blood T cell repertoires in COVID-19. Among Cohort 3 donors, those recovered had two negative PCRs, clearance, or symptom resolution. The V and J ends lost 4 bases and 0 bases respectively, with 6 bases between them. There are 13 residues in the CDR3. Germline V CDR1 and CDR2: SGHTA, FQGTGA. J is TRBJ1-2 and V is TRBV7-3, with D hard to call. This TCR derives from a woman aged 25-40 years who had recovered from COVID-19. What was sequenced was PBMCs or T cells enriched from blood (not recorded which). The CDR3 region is CASSSYPNYGYTF. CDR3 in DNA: TGTGCCAGCAGCTCGTATCCTAACTATGGCTACACCTTC.